The text below deals with one TCR beta chain. This entry is derived from a study of blood T cell repertoires in COVID-19. Turning to the study itself: Some COVID-19 samples were acute and others convalescent; all came from the United States, Italy and Spain. In each case, the material was cDNA or gDNA derived from T cells, B-cell-depleted T cells, or PBMCs.

J was trimmed by 5 bases and V by 0 bases; bases with no gene match: 9. Germline loops: CDR1 LGHDT, CDR2 YNNKEL (reference sequence). The CDR3 loop spans 16 amino acids. In the source study's methods: For nucleated cells, counts were estimated from reference gene primer amplification. TCRdb keeps only in-frame clones here, not all; method: immunoSEQ multiplex PCR. That table supplies the V and J calls and clone size; D and trimming were determined from the DNA. The data hold about 410,000 clones, with roughly 85% observed a single time. The origin of this receptor is a woman aged 25 to 39 with active or convalescent COVID-19. The sequencing sample was made of peripheral blood. The V gene is TRBV3-1 (or the pseudogene TRBV3-2), the J gene TRBJ2-5; 7 bases are a match to TRBD2. In nucleotides, the CDR3 is TGTGCCAGCAGCCAAGACGGGAAGCGGGGTGGGGAGACCCAGTACTTC. Protein sequence: CASSQDGKRGGETQYF.